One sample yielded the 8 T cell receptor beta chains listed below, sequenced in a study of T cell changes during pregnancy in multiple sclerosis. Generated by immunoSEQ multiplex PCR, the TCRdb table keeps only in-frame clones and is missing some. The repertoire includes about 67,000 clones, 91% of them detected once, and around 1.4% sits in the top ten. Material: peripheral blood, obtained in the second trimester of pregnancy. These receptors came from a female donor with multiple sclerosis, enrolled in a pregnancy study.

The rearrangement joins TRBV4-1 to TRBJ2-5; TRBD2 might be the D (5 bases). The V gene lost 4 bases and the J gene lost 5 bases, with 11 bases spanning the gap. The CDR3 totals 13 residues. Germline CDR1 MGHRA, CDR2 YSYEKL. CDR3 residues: CASSPDLGETQYF. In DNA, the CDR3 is TGCGCCAGCAGCCCGGACTTGGGTGAGACCCAGTACTTC.

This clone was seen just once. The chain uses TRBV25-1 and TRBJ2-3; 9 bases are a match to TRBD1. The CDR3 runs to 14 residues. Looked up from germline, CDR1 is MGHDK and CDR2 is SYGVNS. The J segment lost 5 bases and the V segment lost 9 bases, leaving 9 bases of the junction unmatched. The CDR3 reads CASQTGQGIDTQYF. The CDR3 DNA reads TGTGCCAGTCAAACGGGACAGGGCATAGATACGCAGTATTTT.

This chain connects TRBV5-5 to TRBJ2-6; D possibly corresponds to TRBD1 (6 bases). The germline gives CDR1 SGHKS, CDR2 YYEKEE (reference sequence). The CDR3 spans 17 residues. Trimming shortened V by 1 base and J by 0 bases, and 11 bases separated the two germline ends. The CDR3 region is CASSLYRANSGANVLTF. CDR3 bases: TGTGCCAGCAGCTTGTACAGGGCAAACTCTGGGGCCAACGTCCTGACTTTC.

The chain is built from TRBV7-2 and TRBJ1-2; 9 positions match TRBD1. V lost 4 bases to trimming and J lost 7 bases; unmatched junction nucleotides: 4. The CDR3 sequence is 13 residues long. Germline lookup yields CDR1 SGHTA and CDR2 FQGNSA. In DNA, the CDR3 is TGTGCCAGCAGCTCGGACAGGGGCGGTGGCTACACCTTC. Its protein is CASSSDRGGGYTF.

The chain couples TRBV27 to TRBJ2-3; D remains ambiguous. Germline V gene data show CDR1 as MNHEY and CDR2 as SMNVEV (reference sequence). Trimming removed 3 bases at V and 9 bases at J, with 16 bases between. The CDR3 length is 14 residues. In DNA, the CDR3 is TGTGCCAGCAGTTTCCCAGGCCCCGTAAGGACGCAGTATTTT. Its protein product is CASSFPGPVRTQYF.

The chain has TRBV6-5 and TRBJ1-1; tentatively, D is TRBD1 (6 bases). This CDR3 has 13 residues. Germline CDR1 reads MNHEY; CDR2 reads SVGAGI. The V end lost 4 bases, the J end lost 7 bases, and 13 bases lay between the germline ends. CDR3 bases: TGTGCCAGCAGTTCAGGTCAGGGGAGTGAAGCTTTCTTT. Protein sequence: CASSSGQGSEAFF.

The CDR3: CASSQGRDEQFF. The CDR3 DNA is TGTGCCAGCAGCCAAGGTCGAGATGAGCAGTTCTTC. The gene calls are TRBV14 and TRBJ2-1, with unresolved D. Germline V gene sequence: CDR1 SGHDN, CDR2 FVKESK. V was clipped by 1 base and J by 8 bases, with 6 bases between them. The CDR3 is 12 residues long.

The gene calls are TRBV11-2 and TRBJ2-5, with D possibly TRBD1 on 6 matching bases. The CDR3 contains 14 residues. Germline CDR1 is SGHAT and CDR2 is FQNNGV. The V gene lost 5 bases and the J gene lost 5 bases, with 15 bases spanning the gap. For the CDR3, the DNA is TGTGCCAGCAGCCATTGGCAGGGGCTCGAGACCCAGTACTTC. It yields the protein CASSHWQGLETQYF.